A single sample gave rise to the 31 T cell receptor beta chains below, sequenced in a study of cytomegalovirus exposure and HLA in healthy donors. 60 Vbeta and 13 Jbeta primers were used in PCR. The protocol was immunoSEQ multiplex PCR, while the TCRdb copy is restricted to in-frame clones and leaves out a portion. This table has roughly 150,000 clones, about 75% appearing once. The source material was PBMCs. These receptors came from a male donor in good health and CMV-seronegative.

V and J are TRBV2 and TRBJ2-2, with D possibly TRBD1 on 5 matching bases. V was clipped by 6 bases and J by 4 bases, with 15 bases between them. This CDR3 comprises 15 residues. CDR1 is SNHLY, CDR2 FYNNEI, per germline. The chain's CDR3 is CASSLTWGLTGELFF. CDR3 DNA: TGTGCCAGCAGCTTGACGTGGGGCCTCACCGGGGAGCTGTTTTTT.

CDR3 protein: CASSLEGDRANEKLFF. The CDR3 nucleotides read TGCGCCAGCAGCTTGGAGGGGGACAGGGCTAATGAAAAACTGTTTTTT. V is TRBV5-1 and J is TRBJ1-4; 9 bases agree with TRBD1. Trimming cost V 0 bases and J 3 bases; bases outside gene matches: 3. CDR1 is SGHRS and CDR2 is YFSETQ in the germline V gene. The CDR3 has 16 residues.

The chain employs TRBV7-2 and TRBJ1-5; 8 nucleotides agree with TRBD1. This CDR3 is 19 amino acids long. The V segment lost 5 bases and the J segment 2 bases; nucleotides outside the gene matches: 17. From germline, CDR1 is SGHTA and CDR2 FQGNSA. For the CDR3, the DNA is TGTGCCAGCAGCCAGATCCCCGGGACAGGACTTATAGGCAATCAGCCCCAGCATTTT. Translating it yields CASSQIPGTGLIGNQPQHF.

The chain employs TRBV10-1 and TRBJ1-1; D ambiguous. The CDR3 consists of 14 residues. V lost 2 bases and J lost 6, with 13 bases in between. The germline V gene encodes CDR1 WNHNN and CDR2 SYGVQD (reference sequence). The DNA of the CDR3 is TGCGCCAGCAGTGAGCGAAGCTGGTTCCCTGAAGCTTTCTTT. Protein sequence: CASSERSWFPEAFF.

The chain combines TRBV6-5 with TRBJ1-5, with D possibly TRBD1 on 5 matching bases. CDR3 length: 15 amino acids. V lost 6 bases, J lost 3 bases, and 15 bases lay in between. Germline V gene sequence: CDR1 MNHEY, CDR2 SVGAGI. CDR3 sequence reads: CASRPAGTSNQPQHF. The CDR3 DNA sequence: TGTGCCAGCAGACCCGCCGGGACTTCCAATCAGCCCCAGCATTTT.

The genes are TRBV5-1 and TRBJ2-7; unclear D gene. Trimming took off 0 bases at V and 2 bases at J, with 12 bases between the two ends. Germline CDR1 SGHRS, CDR2 YFSETQ. The CDR3 is made up of 15 amino acids. CDR3 loop: CASSLVSGEPYEQYF. The CDR3 region has the DNA TGCGCCAGCAGCTTGGTTTCAGGCGAACCCTACGAGCAGTACTTC.

The chain uses TRBV7-3 and TRBJ2-1; 9 bases map to TRBD2. The V segment lost 4 bases and the J segment 8 bases; nucleotides outside the gene matches: 9. The germline CDR1 and CDR2 sequences are SGHTA and FQGTGA. The length of the CDR3 is 15 residues. This CDR3 reads CASSSHGLAHDEQFF. As DNA, the CDR3 is TGTGCCAGCAGCTCCCACGGACTAGCGCACGATGAGCAGTTCTTC.

The chain employs TRBV4-3 and TRBJ1-3; TRBD1 matches at 7 bases. Germline V gene sequence: CDR1 LGHNA, CDR2 YSLEER. The CDR3 contains 15 residues. The ends lost 0 bases at V and 1 base at J; junction bases unmatched: 0. The CDR3 DNA follows: TGCGCCAGCAGCCAAGAACAGGGGTCTGGAAACACCATATATTTT. It yields the protein CASSQEQGSGNTIYF.

J is TRBJ1-5 and V is TRBV30, with D maybe TRBD1 (6 bases). This CDR3 comprises 14 residues. Germline V gives CDR1 GTSNPN, CDR2 SVGIG (reference sequence). With 2 bases removed from V and 2 bases from J, the gap between germline ends came to 10 bases. The DNA for the CDR3 is TGTGCCTGGAGTTCTTGGACAGGCAATCAGCCCCAGCATTTT. Encoded protein: CAWSSWTGNQPQHF.

The chain is built from TRBV25-1 and TRBJ1-2, with 7 bases fitting TRBD1. Per germline, CDR1 MGHDK and CDR2 SYGVNS. V lost 4 bases, J lost 4 bases, and 6 bases stayed unmatched. The CDR3 has 14 residues. This CDR3 reads CASSGQGIIYGYTF. DNA for the CDR3: TGTGCCAGCAGTGGACAGGGTATCATCTATGGCTACACCTTC.

V and J are TRBV18 and TRBJ2-1; TRBD2 matches at 9 bases. J was trimmed by 6 bases and V by 3 bases; bases with no gene match: 6. The germline gives CDR1 KGHSH, CDR2 LQKENI. The CDR3 spans 15 residues. CDR3 DNA: TGTGCCAGCTCACCCATAGCGGGAGAGGGCAATGAGCAGTTCTTC. Protein sequence: CASSPIAGEGNEQFF.

In its sample, this clone was seen once. V is TRBV21-1 and J is TRBJ2-5; the table calls TRBD2, which could not be checked here. The DNA end favors TRBJ2-7, so the J call may be wrong. TRBV21-1 is reported as a pseudogene. The length of the CDR3 is 11 residues. The CDR3 loop reads CASSNNHEQYF. CDR3 sequence (DNA): TGTGCCAGCAGCAACAATCACGAGCAGTACTTC.

The rearrangement links TRBV7-3 to TRBJ1-1, with D possibly TRBD1 on 5 matching bases. CDR1 is SGHTA, CDR2 FQGTGA, per germline. V lost 1 base, J lost 7 bases, and 13 bases lay in between. The CDR3 totals 14 residues. DNA of the CDR3: TGTGCCAGCAGCTTAAATCCAGGGTATGATGAAGCTTTCTTT. Its translation: CASSLNPGYDEAFF.

The chain uses TRBV7-2 and TRBJ1-2; perhaps TRBD1 as D (6 bases). V was cut by 11 bases and J by 7 bases, with 14 bases left in between. The length of the CDR3 is 11 residues. Germline V gene sequence: CDR1 SGHTA, CDR2 FQGNSA. The CDR3 here is CAGGAVGGYTF. The CDR3 DNA reads as TGTGCCGGGGGGGCAGTTGGTGGCTACACCTTC.

The chain employs TRBV30 and TRBJ2-7, with TRBD1 matching over 9 bases. This CDR3 spans 15 amino acids. V was pared by 0 bases and J by 0 bases, with 3 bases of the junction left unmatched. The V gene's germline CDR1 is GTSNPN and CDR2 SVGIG (reference sequence). The CDR3 nucleotides read TGTGCCTGGAGTGTCGGGACAGGGCCCTCCTACGAGCAGTACTTC. This encodes CAWSVGTGPSYEQYF.

J is TRBJ2-7 and V is TRBV7-2; 12 bases are a match to TRBD2. Trimming took 4 bases from V and 3 from J; bases not matched to a gene: 10. The germline CDR1 and CDR2 sequences are SGHTA and FQGNSA. This CDR3 comprises 17 residues. The CDR3 nucleotides are TGTGCCAGCAGCTCCACTAGCGGGGGGACGAAATACTACGAGCAGTACTTC. Translating it yields CASSSTSGGTKYYEQYF.

This clone appeared a few times. The chain has TRBV4-1 and TRBJ2-5, with D possibly matching TRBD2 (6 bases). Germline assignment: CDR1 MGHRA and CDR2 YSYEKL. The V gene lost 0 bases and the J gene lost 2 bases, with 13 bases spanning the gap. There are 16 residues in the CDR3. The chain's CDR3 is CASSQDFNGGQETQYF. In nucleotides, the CDR3 is TGCGCCAGCAGCCAAGATTTTAATGGGGGGCAAGAGACCCAGTACTTC.

In regard to this clone: Other nucleotide sequences from this sample produce the same CDR3. The V gene is TRBV2, the J gene TRBJ1-2; D perhaps matches TRBD1 (6 bases). The germline gives CDR1 SNHLY, CDR2 FYNNEI. The CDR3 covers 14 residues. V lost 6 bases and J lost 1, with 12 bases in between. CDR3 protein: CASSLGQINYGYTF. The CDR3 region has the DNA TGTGCCAGCAGCTTGGGACAAATTAACTATGGCTACACCTTC.

This clone was found a few times. The chain couples TRBV6-5 to TRBJ1-5; 7 bases align to TRBD1. V lost 2 bases and J lost 1; bases outside the gene matches: 2. Germline V gene data show CDR1 as MNHEY and CDR2 as SVGAGI. The CDR3 is 15 amino acids. CDR3 sequence (DNA): TGTGCCAGCAGTTACGTCAGGGGGAGCAATCAGCCCCAGCATTTT. It specifies CASSYVRGSNQPQHF.

This clone was recorded only once. The V call is TRBV7-8, the J call TRBJ1-2, with unresolved D. The CDR3 length is 17 residues. The V gene's germline CDR1 is SGHVS and CDR2 FQNEAQ. Trimming took 5 bases from V and 0 from J, leaving 19 bases between them. CDR3 amino acids: CASSHGRVPPSNYGYTF. The CDR3 bases are TGTGCCAGCAGCCACGGGAGGGTCCCCCCCTCTAACTATGGCTACACCTTC.

The chain combines TRBV5-8 with TRBJ1-5, with TRBD1 identical over 7 bases. CDR3 length: 16 amino acids. Losses at the gene ends were 3 bases for V and 4 bases for J; bases not matched to a gene: 10. The germline V gene has CDR1 SGHTS and CDR2 YDEGEE. As DNA, the CDR3 is TGTGCCAGCAGCTCGAACCACAGGGGATCTAATCAGCCCCAGCATTTT. This encodes CASSSNHRGSNQPQHF.

The chain is built from TRBV7-9 and TRBJ1-1, with D possibly TRBD1 on 6 matching bases. The CDR3 is 18 residues long. Germline V CDR1 and CDR2: SEHNR, FQNEAQ (reference sequence). V was pared by 4 bases and J by 5 bases, with 26 bases between. CDR3 DNA sequence: TGTGCCAGCAGCTCACCTCCCGGCCACGGGGGGGCATTGACTGAAGCTTTCTTT. Protein: CASSSPPGHGGALTEAFF.

The chain employs TRBV7-6 and TRBJ1-2; tentatively, D is TRBD1 (5 bases). The CDR3 spans 17 residues. Trimming took 2 bases from V and 3 from J, leaving 19 bases between them. Germline V gene lookup returns CDR1 SGHVS and CDR2 FNYEAQ. CDR3 sequence reads: CASSLWSGKEIDYGYTF. CDR3 nucleotide sequence: TGTGCCAGCAGCTTATGGTCAGGGAAGGAGATCGACTATGGCTACACCTTC.

This clone was counted a single time. V and J are TRBV7-2 and TRBJ1-2, with 11 bases identical to TRBD1. Germline loops: CDR1 SGHTA, CDR2 FQGNSA. The CDR3 runs to 14 residues. The V gene end was trimmed by 5 bases and the J gene end by 7 bases; junction bases not matched to a gene: 6. The DNA for the CDR3 is TGTGCCAGCAGCCCGAGGACAGGGGGCGGTGGCTACACCTTC. Translating it yields CASSPRTGGGGYTF.

The chain couples TRBV5-4 to TRBJ1-1, with D perhaps TRBD1 (5 bases). CDR1 and CDR2 from the germline V gene are SGHNT and YYREEE (reference sequence). V was shortened by 0 bases and J by 0 bases, with 12 bases between the two germline ends. This CDR3 region has 16 residues. CDR3 coding DNA: TGTGCCAGCAGCTTGGGGGGGGGTGGGATGAACACTGAAGCTTTCTTT. Translation: CASSLGGGGMNTEAFF.

The chain recombines TRBV6-5 with TRBJ2-7, with a weak D call TRBD2 (6 bases). Trimming cost V 5 bases and J 4 bases, with 18 bases left between them. The CDR3 sequence is 15 residues long. Germline CDR1 and CDR2: MNHEY and SVGAGI. CDR3 protein: CASSRGILDSYEQYF. The CDR3 nucleotides are TGTGCCAGCAGTCGCGGGATCCTCGACTCGTACGAGCAGTACTTC.

The chain uses TRBV6-5 and TRBJ2-5; possible D gene TRBD2, 5 bases. The CDR3 covers 16 residues. Germline lookup yields CDR1 MNHEY and CDR2 SVGAGI. V lost 0 bases to trimming and J lost 5 bases, with 16 bases between them. The CDR3 DNA reads as TGTGCCAGCAGTTACTCTGGGTCCGGGGTGGGCGAGACCCAGTACTTC. Amino acid sequence: CASSYSGSGVGETQYF.

The V and J genes are TRBV29-1 and TRBJ2-3; TRBD1 is a possible D gene (5 bases). CDR1 and CDR2 (germline): SQVTM, ANQGSEA. The CDR3 totals 12 residues. Trimming stripped 3 bases from V and 3 bases from J, with 7 bases between. The CDR3 loop reads CSVDQGTDTQYF. The CDR3 bases are TGCAGCGTTGACCAGGGAACAGATACGCAGTATTTT.

This CDR3 is CASSLQGQNTEAFF. CDR3 nucleotides: TGCGCCAGCAGCTTGCAAGGACAGAACACTGAAGCTTTCTTT. The V gene is TRBV5-1, the J gene TRBJ1-1; D might be TRBD1 (5 bases). The CDR3 has 14 residues. Germline V gene data show CDR1 as SGHRS and CDR2 as YFSETQ. Deletions cut 1 base from V and 1 base from J, with 8 bases between.

As concerns this clone: Germline and junction disagree at one end, which may indicate a read error. This chain connects TRBV6-5 to TRBJ1-6; D is unresolved. The germline V gene has CDR1 MNHEY and CDR2 SVGAGI. The CDR3 contains 16 residues. The CDR3 sequence is CASSYSRNSHNSPLHF. The CDR3 DNA is TGTGCCAGCAGTTACTCGCGAAACTCCCATAATTCACCCCTCCACTTT.

The chain's CDR3 is CASSEGLAETQYF. The CDR3 DNA reads as TGCGCCAGCAGTGAAGGACTAGCAGAGACCCAGTACTTC. The chain is built from TRBV10-1 and TRBJ2-5; 8 bases line up with TRBD2. The J segment lost 4 bases and the V segment lost 3 bases, leaving 1 base of the junction unmatched. Germline V gene data show CDR1 as WNHNN and CDR2 as SYGVQD (reference sequence). The CDR3 has 13 residues.